Each of the 30 T cell receptor beta chains below was sequenced from the same sample in a study of cytomegalovirus exposure and HLA in healthy donors. Primers for the PCR totalled 60 Vbeta and 13 Jbeta. Some clones are missing from TCRdb's copy, which holds only in-frame ones; the method was immunoSEQ multiplex PCR. This table holds 130,000 or so clones, more than 65% found once. The sample consisted of PBMCs. These receptors were taken from a male donor in good health and CMV-seropositive.

In DNA form, the CDR3 reads TGTGCCAGCAGTTTATCGGTAGGGACTCTCAGTGAAGCTTTCTTT. The encoded protein is CASSLSVGTLSEAFF. The chain recombines TRBV27 with TRBJ1-1, with D tentatively TRBD1 (5 bases). The CDR3 covers 15 residues. V lost 0 bases, J lost 7 bases, and 15 bases lay in between. CDR1 and CDR2 from the germline V gene are MNHEY and SMNVEV (reference sequence).

The chain uses TRBV9 and TRBJ2-1; 8 bases are a match to TRBD2. Losses at the gene ends were 4 bases for V and 2 bases for J; bases not matched to a gene: 5. The CDR3 sequence is 15 residues long. Germline CDR1 reads SGDLS; CDR2 reads YYNGEE. The CDR3 loop reads CASSRTSGTYNEQFF. CDR3 DNA sequence: TGTGCCAGCAGCCGAACTAGCGGCACCTACAATGAGCAGTTCTTC.

This chain joins TRBV6-5 and TRBJ1-1; possibly TRBD1 for D (6 bases). In germline, CDR1 is MNHEY, CDR2 SVGAGI. The V end was cut by 2 bases, the J end by 5 bases, with 12 bases between. The CDR3 loop spans 14 amino acids. The CDR3 DNA reads TGTGCCAGCAGTTACGAGGGAAGGGGGACTGAAGCTTTCTTT. Its protein product is CASSYEGRGTEAFF.

CDR3 coding DNA: TGTGCCAGCAGCTTACCTCAGGGACACACCTTGCATTCACCCCTCCACTTT. Amino acid sequence: CASSLPQGHTLHSPLHF. The gene calls are TRBV11-3 and TRBJ1-6; D possibly corresponds to TRBD1 (6 bases). The germline CDR1 and CDR2 sequences are SGHNT and YENEEA. The CDR3 totals 17 residues. V gave up 2 bases and J gave up 8 bases, with 19 bases separating them.

The chain has TRBV28 and TRBJ1-5, with D unclear. Trimming left V 7 bases short and J 9 bases short, with 13 bases between. This CDR3 spans 12 amino acids. Germline CDR1 reads MDHEN; CDR2 reads SYDVKM. Here the CDR3 reads CASTFQSRPQHF. The DNA for the CDR3 is TGTGCCAGCACCTTTCAGTCCCGGCCCCAGCATTTT.

The V and J genes are TRBV19 and TRBJ2-5, with 8 nucleotides matching TRBD1. The V segment lost 5 bases and the J segment 5 bases; nucleotides outside the gene matches: 10. Per the germline V gene, CDR1 is LNHDA and CDR2 is SQIVND (reference sequence). This CDR3 spans 15 amino acids. The DNA of the CDR3 is TGTGCCAGTAGTCTTCAGGGGGCTAGTTTGGAGACCCAGTACTTC. Translating gives CASSLQGASLETQYF.

V usage is TRBV6-5 and J usage is TRBJ1-6; TRBD1 is a possible D gene (6 bases). CDR1 is MNHEY, CDR2 SVGAGI, per germline. The CDR3 extends over 16 amino acids. The V gene lost 2 bases and the J gene lost 10 bases, with 18 bases spanning the gap. CDR3: CASSYGLGAIKSPLHF. The CDR3 region has the DNA TGTGCCAGCAGTTACGGTCTGGGGGCAATAAAGTCACCCCTCCACTTT.

In its sample, this clone was seen a few times. This chain links TRBV19 with TRBJ2-5, with 8 bases matching TRBD2. The CDR3 has 15 amino acids. Per germline, CDR1 LNHDA and CDR2 SQIVND (reference sequence). Trimming cost V 4 bases and J 1 base; bases outside gene matches: 5. For the CDR3, the DNA is TGTGCCAGTAGTAGGGTAGCGGGGCGCCAAGAGACCCAGTACTTC. Protein: CASSRVAGRQETQYF. The full variable domain, with the rest looked up from reference TRBV19 and TRBJ2-5, is DGGITQSPKYLFRKEGQNVTLSCEQNLNHDAMYWYRQDPGQGLRLIYYSQIVNDFQKGDIAEGYSVSREKKESFPLTVTSAQKNPTAFYLCASSRVAGRQETQYFGPGTRLLVL.

To note about this clone: The same CDR3 is also encoded by other DNA sequences in this sample. V usage is TRBV4-1 and J usage is TRBJ1-5, with 7 bases lining up with TRBD1. Trimming took 4 bases from V and 3 from J; bases not matched to a gene: 9. Germline CDR1 MGHRA, CDR2 YSYEKL. The CDR3 totals 16 residues. CDR3 sequence (DNA): TGCGCCAGCAGCCCGGAACCCGGGACAGCCAATCAGCCCCAGCATTTT. This encodes CASSPEPGTANQPQHF.

About this clone itself: At one end, the junction sequence differs from germline, possibly due to a read error. V and J are TRBV29-1 and TRBJ2-6; a weak D match, TRBD1 (5 bases). The germline V gene encodes CDR1 SQVTM and CDR2 ANQGSEA. The CDR3 covers 12 residues. This CDR3 is CSADSGANGLTF. The CDR3 nucleotides read TGCAGCGCTGACTCTGGGGCCAACGGCCTGACTTTC.

The chain combines TRBV19 with TRBJ2-6, with 7 positions matching TRBD1. The CDR3 is made up of 16 amino acids. With V trimmed by 7 bases and J by 0 bases, 6 bases remained unmatched. Germline values: CDR1 LNHDA, CDR2 SQIVND (reference sequence). In DNA form, the CDR3 reads TGTGCCAGTAAAAGACAGGGAAACTCTGGGGCCAACGTCCTGACTTTC. It yields the protein CASKRQGNSGANVLTF.

J is TRBJ2-1 and V is TRBV7-3; TRBD2 matches at 7 bases. This CDR3 is built from 14 residues. CDR1 is SGHTA, CDR2 FQGTGA, per germline. Unmatched junction bases numbered 5, after V lost 1 base and J lost 8 bases. CDR3 region: CASSLNGGSYEQFF. In DNA, the CDR3 is TGTGCCAGCAGCTTAAACGGCGGGAGTTATGAGCAGTTCTTC.

CDR3: CASSVGGTYEQYF. CDR3 DNA sequence: TGTGCCAGCAGTGTAGGAGGGACCTACGAGCAGTACTTC. V usage is TRBV6-1 and J usage is TRBJ2-7, with D maybe TRBD2 (6 bases). The CDR3 totals 13 residues. Germline values: CDR1 MNHNS, CDR2 SASEGT. V lost 4 bases and J lost 2, with 9 bases in between.

The V gene is TRBV6-6, the J gene TRBJ2-1; D possibly corresponds to TRBD2 (5 bases). CDR3 length: 12 residues. V was shortened by 5 bases and J by 8 bases, with 10 bases between the two germline ends. The germline V gene has CDR1 MNHNY and CDR2 SVGAGI (reference sequence). The CDR3 DNA reads TGTGCCAGCAGTATCGGGCGGGATGAGCAGTTCTTC. The encoded protein is CASSIGRDEQFF.

V gene TRBV2 combines with J gene TRBJ2-3; TRBD2 matches at 7 bases. This CDR3 has 12 amino acids. Trimming at V came to 4 bases and at J to 6 bases, leaving 1 base not matched to a gene. Germline V gene sequence: CDR1 SNHLY, CDR2 FYNNEI. The CDR3 loop is CASSGGGDTQYF. CDR3 bases: TGTGCCAGCAGTGGGGGAGGGGATACGCAGTATTTT.

This clone appeared once. The chain couples TRBV4-1 to TRBJ1-5; D gene uncertain. The CDR3 totals 15 residues. The V and J ends lost 2 bases and 6 bases respectively, with 14 bases between them. CDR1 MGHRA and CDR2 YSYEKL come from the germline V gene. In DNA form, the CDR3 reads TGCGCCAGCAGCCAACCCTCGCTGGGAGGTCAGCCCCAGCATTTT. This translates into CASSQPSLGGQPQHF.

The J gene is TRBJ2-5, the V gene TRBV19; 10 nucleotides agree with TRBD2. Trimming took 1 base from V and 1 from J; bases not matched to a gene: 3. The CDR3 runs to 16 residues. Germline-derived CDR1 and CDR2 are LNHDA and SQIVND (reference sequence). CDR3 in DNA: TGTGCCAGTAGTATAGGGACTAGCGGATTCCAAGAGACCCAGTACTTC. Translated, it gives CASSIGTSGFQETQYF.

This clone appeared once. The gene calls are TRBV7-8 and TRBJ2-5, with D perhaps matching TRBD1 (5 bases). The DNA end favors TRBJ2-7, so the J call may be wrong. This CDR3 is built from 14 residues. Germline lookup yields CDR1 SGHVS and CDR2 FQNEAQ. CDR3 protein: CASSPRGSSYEQYF. The CDR3 coding sequence is TGTGCCAGCAGCCCTAGGGGATCCTCCTACGAGCAGTACTTC.

V and J are TRBV11-2 and TRBJ2-3; 11 bases line up with TRBD1. Germline V gene data show CDR1 as SGHAT and CDR2 as FQNNGV. V gave up 5 bases and J gave up 4 bases; unmatched junction bases: 11. CDR3 length: 17 residues. The CDR3 loop is CASSPRQGQGGADTQYF. The DNA for the CDR3 is TGTGCCAGCAGCCCCCGCCAGGGACAGGGGGGAGCAGATACGCAGTATTTT.

This chain connects TRBV5-1 to TRBJ2-3, with TRBD1 as a possible D gene (6 bases). Per the germline V gene, CDR1 is SGHRS and CDR2 is YFSETQ. The length of the CDR3 is 12 residues. The V end lost 4 bases, the J end lost 6 bases, and 9 bases lay between the germline ends. The CDR3 loop is CASSPDRDTQYF. The CDR3 DNA sequence: TGCGCCAGCAGCCCAGACAGGGATACGCAGTATTTT. The complete variable domain, with remaining parts taken from reference TRBV5-1 and TRBJ2-3, reads KAGVTQTPRYLIKTRGQQVTLSCSPISGHRSVSWYQQTPGQGLQFLFEYFSETQRNKGNFPGRFSGRQFSNSRSEMNVSTLELGDSALYLCASSPDRDTQYFGPGTRLTVL.

The rearrangement uses TRBV10-2 and TRBJ2-3, with TRBD1 matching over 9 bases. The CDR3 totals 13 residues. Germline V gene sequence: CDR1 WSHSY, CDR2 SAAADI. Unmatched junction bases numbered 5, after V lost 10 bases and J lost 3 bases. The CDR3 DNA reads as TGCGCCACCGGGACAGGGCTGACAGATACGCAGTATTTT. It is translated as CATGTGLTDTQYF.

J is TRBJ2-7 and V is TRBV4-1; TRBD1 agrees at 7 bases. The CDR3 runs 13 residues. The V and J ends lost 3 bases and 7 bases, in that order; junction bases with no gene match: 6. The germline CDR1 and CDR2 sequences are MGHRA and YSYEKL. CDR3 DNA sequence: TGCGCCAGCAGCCAGCTTAACAGGGGAGAGCAGTACTTC. This translates into CASSQLNRGEQYF.

Worth noting for this clone: The same CDR3 arises from other DNA sequences in this sample as well. The gene calls are TRBV28 and TRBJ1-1; D not certain. CDR1 and CDR2 from the germline V gene are MDHEN and SYDVKM. This CDR3 is 12 amino acids long. V was trimmed by 5 bases and J by 6 bases, leaving 10 bases between them. The CDR3 region is CASSLRGAEAFF. For the CDR3, the DNA is TGTGCCAGCAGTCTAAGAGGTGCTGAAGCTTTCTTT.

This clone has just one count. This chain joins TRBV28 and TRBJ1-1, with 8 bases that match TRBD1. Per germline, CDR1 MDHEN and CDR2 SYDVKM. The CDR3 length is 12 residues. The CDR3 DNA sequence: TGTGTGACTCAGGGGGCGGTAAGTGAAGCTTTCTTT. Translation gives CVTQGAVSEAFF.

This chain uses TRBV10-3 with TRBJ2-7; 7 bases are a match to TRBD1. The CDR3 has 12 residues. The V gene's germline CDR1 is ENHRY and CDR2 SYGVKD. J gave up 6 bases and V 6 bases, and 5 bases lay outside the gene matches. The DNA for the CDR3 is TGTGCCATCAGCGAGGGACAGTCCGAGCAGTACTTC. This translates into CAISEGQSEQYF.

The chain recombines TRBV6-4 with TRBJ2-1; TRBD2 matches at 10 bases. The germline gives CDR1 MRHNA, CDR2 SNTAGT. The length of the CDR3 is 14 residues. The trim removed 8 bases at V and 7 bases at J, leaving 8 bases unmatched. CDR3: CASSVAGGRNEQFF. The DNA of the CDR3 is TGTGCCAGCTCGGTAGCGGGGGGAAGGAATGAGCAGTTCTTC.

The rearrangement links TRBV7-9 to TRBJ1-1; 8 positions match TRBD1. Trimming cost V 2 bases and J 4 bases; bases outside gene matches: 9. Germline CDR1 reads SEHNR; CDR2 reads FQNEAQ (reference sequence). The CDR3 has 16 amino acids. CDR3 protein: CASSLLAGGLGTEAFF. In DNA, the CDR3 is TGTGCCAGCAGCTTACTGGCAGGGGGCCTGGGCACTGAAGCTTTCTTT.

The chain carries TRBV6-5 and TRBJ2-7, with 7 bases fitting TRBD2. J lost 5 bases, V lost 4 bases, and 5 bases had no gene match. The CDR3 consists of 13 residues. CDR1 and CDR2 (germline): MNHEY, SVGAGI. The DNA of the CDR3 is TGTGCCAGCAGTTCCGGGACTATAAACGAGCAGTACTTC. Translated, it gives CASSSGTINEQYF.

V and J are TRBV9 and TRBJ2-7, with 8 bases fitting TRBD1. Germline assignment: CDR1 SGDLS and CDR2 YYNGEE. The CDR3 spans 14 residues. V shed 3 bases, J shed 5 bases, and the junction held 7 bases outside the gene matches. As DNA, the CDR3 is TGTGCCAGCAGCGGCGGACAGGGAAGCAACGAGCAGTACTTC. It is translated as CASSGGQGSNEQYF.

The chain carries TRBV7-2 and TRBJ1-2, with a possible D match to TRBD1 (5 bases). Trimming removed 11 bases at V and 0 bases at J, with 19 bases between. The CDR3 extends over 15 amino acids. Germline V lookup: CDR1 SGHTA, CDR2 FQGNSA. In nucleotides, the CDR3 is TGTGCCCTCCGGGGGTCCCGCTCCGCTAACTATGGCTACACCTTC. This codes for CALRGSRSANYGYTF.